These T cell receptor beta chains were read from a single sample in a study of molecular identifiers for immune sequencing clone quantification. Using its own MiXCR run on the PCR reads, TCRdb lists one record per CDR3 protein. The sample has about 68,000 distinct CDR3 sequences; around a sixth are singletons. Input material: naive CD8+ T cells from blood, with Jurkat cell RNA spiked in. These receptors were taken from a human donor in good health. Some libraries in this study had Jurkat cell RNA spiked in. CDR3s include the opening cysteine and the closing phenylalanine or tryptophan. Each record gives: clone size, J gene, V gene, CDR3 protein. Only part of the rows carry a size: once, few, many, or a class if the clone is expanded.

abundance: many
j_gene: TRBJ1-4
v_gene: TRBV28
CDR3aa: CASTSAGQELFF

abundance: many
j_gene: TRBJ2-3
v_gene: TRBV12-3/TRBV12-4
CDR3aa: CASTFDRPTTDTQYF

abundance: few
j_gene: TRBJ2-2
v_gene: TRBV6-2/TRBV6-3
CDR3aa: CASSYLGSGTGELFF

abundance: many
j_gene: TRBJ2-7
v_gene: TRBV6-2/TRBV6-3
CDR3aa: CASSYNVGDDSYEQYF

abundance: -
j_gene: TRBJ2-1
v_gene: TRBV27
CDR3aa: CASRPGTSGLYNEQFF

abundance: -
j_gene: TRBJ2-1
v_gene: TRBV12-3/TRBV12-4
CDR3aa: CASSLWAIGVDEQFF

abundance: many
j_gene: TRBJ1-4
v_gene: TRBV5-1
CDR3aa: CASSFLTATNEKLFF

abundance: many
j_gene: TRBJ1-5
v_gene: TRBV5-6
CDR3aa: CASSPGQGDQPQHF

abundance: many
j_gene: TRBJ1-5
v_gene: TRBV4-1
CDR3aa: CASSQGLYSNQPQHF

abundance: -
j_gene: TRBJ2-6
v_gene: TRBV7-3
CDR3aa: CASSLSGGGGRGANVLTF

abundance: many
j_gene: TRBJ2-7
v_gene: TRBV20-1
CDR3aa: CSARDDDRGYYYEQYF

abundance: many
j_gene: TRBJ2-5
v_gene: TRBV29-1
CDR3aa: CSVETSGQEQETQYF

abundance: many
j_gene: TRBJ2-7
v_gene: TRBV7-6
CDR3aa: CASSLWQGINEQYF

abundance: many
j_gene: TRBJ2-7
v_gene: TRBV2
CDR3aa: CASSEAPEQYF

abundance: many
j_gene: TRBJ2-7
v_gene: TRBV11-2
CDR3aa: CASSLGVSSPYF

abundance: many
j_gene: TRBJ2-2
v_gene: TRBV24-1
CDR3aa: CATSDLSGTGELFF

abundance: -
j_gene: TRBJ2-1
v_gene: TRBV7-8
CDR3aa: CASSLRGDPSYNEQFF

abundance: many
j_gene: TRBJ2-7
v_gene: TRBV5-5
CDR3aa: CASSPWLTSDSYEQYF

abundance: many
j_gene: TRBJ1-1
v_gene: TRBV7-2
CDR3aa: CASSLVLLPGTEAFF

abundance: few
j_gene: TRBJ2-7
v_gene: TRBV9
CDR3aa: CASSVLGDASYEQYF

abundance: many
j_gene: TRBJ1-2
v_gene: TRBV27
CDR3aa: CASRPRGVYGYTF

abundance: -
j_gene: TRBJ2-7
v_gene: TRBV20-1
CDR3aa: CNARAMVTGYEQYF

abundance: -
j_gene: TRBJ2-7
v_gene: TRBV6-1
CDR3aa: CASSEAYRGSYEQYF

abundance: many
j_gene: TRBJ2-3
v_gene: TRBV2
CDR3aa: CASSGPFSGAAFTDTQYF

abundance: -
j_gene: TRBJ2-5
v_gene: TRBV20-1
CDR3aa: CSALISSFSRQTQYF

abundance: many
j_gene: TRBJ2-2
v_gene: TRBV7-9
CDR3aa: CASSYGGGATGELFF

abundance: many
j_gene: TRBJ2-2
v_gene: TRBV7-3
CDR3aa: CASSLRVSGPNTGELFF

abundance: many
j_gene: TRBJ1-4
v_gene: TRBV7-9
CDR3aa: CASSLHRDPNEKLFF

abundance: many
j_gene: TRBJ1-1
v_gene: TRBV7-9
CDR3aa: CASSLLNRPEAFF

abundance: many
j_gene: TRBJ2-5
v_gene: TRBV20-1
CDR3aa: CSAPKEDRVYQETQYF

abundance: -
j_gene: TRBJ2-2
v_gene: TRBV6-5
CDR3aa: CASSYQGGDTGELFF

abundance: many
j_gene: TRBJ2-1
v_gene: TRBV12-3/TRBV12-4
CDR3aa: CASSPRGRPYNEQFF

abundance: many
j_gene: TRBJ2-7
v_gene: TRBV27
CDR3aa: CASSLLAGGGHYEQYF

abundance: -
j_gene: TRBJ2-7
v_gene: TRBV5-1
CDR3aa: CASSPIKATDYEQYF

abundance: many
j_gene: TRBJ2-7
v_gene: TRBV7-2
CDR3aa: CASSLVAGGNYEQYF

abundance: -
j_gene: TRBJ2-5
v_gene: TRBV11-2
CDR3aa: CASSLFGPEETQYF

abundance: many
j_gene: TRBJ2-1
v_gene: TRBV7-8
CDR3aa: CASSYGKISPNEQFF

abundance: many
j_gene: TRBJ2-5
v_gene: TRBV9
CDR3aa: CASSVGDSSMGETQYF

abundance: few
j_gene: TRBJ2-2
v_gene: TRBV24-1
CDR3aa: CATSDPQGRLGELFF